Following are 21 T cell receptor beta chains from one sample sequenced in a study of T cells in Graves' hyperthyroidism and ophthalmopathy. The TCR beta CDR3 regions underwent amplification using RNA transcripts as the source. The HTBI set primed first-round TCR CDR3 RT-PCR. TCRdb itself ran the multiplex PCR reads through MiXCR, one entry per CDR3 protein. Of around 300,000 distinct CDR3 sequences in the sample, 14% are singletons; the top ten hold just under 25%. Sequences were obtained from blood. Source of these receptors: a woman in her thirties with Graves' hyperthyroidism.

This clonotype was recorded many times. CDR3 in DNA: TGTGCCAGCAGCCATTCCAACAATGAGCAGTTCTTC. Translation: CASSHSNNEQFF. This chain uses TRBV5-6 with TRBJ2-1; D call uncertain. This CDR3 contains 12 residues. The V end was cut by 4 bases, the J end by 5 bases, with 7 bases between. Germline V lookup: CDR1 SGHDT, CDR2 YYEEEE. Using reference TRBV5-6 and TRBJ2-1 for the parts outside the CDR3, the full variable domain is DAGVTQSPTHLIKTRGQQVTLRCSPKSGHDTVSWYQQALGQGPQFIFQYYEEEERQRGNFPDRFSGHQFPNYSSELNVNALLLGDSALYLCASSHSNNEQFFGPGTRLTVL.

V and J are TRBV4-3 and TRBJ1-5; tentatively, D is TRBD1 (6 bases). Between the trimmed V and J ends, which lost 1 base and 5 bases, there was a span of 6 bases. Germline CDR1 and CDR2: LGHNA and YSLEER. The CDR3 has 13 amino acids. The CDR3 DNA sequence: TGCGCCAGCAGCCAAGGACAGGATCAGCCCCAGCATTTT. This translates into CASSQGQDQPQHF.

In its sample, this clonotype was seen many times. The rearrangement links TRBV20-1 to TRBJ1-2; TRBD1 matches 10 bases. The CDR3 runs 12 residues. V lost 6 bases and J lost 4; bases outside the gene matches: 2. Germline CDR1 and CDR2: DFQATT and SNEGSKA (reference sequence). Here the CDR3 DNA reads TGCAGTGCCCGGACAGGGGGCTATGGCTACACCTTC. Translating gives CSARTGGYGYTF.

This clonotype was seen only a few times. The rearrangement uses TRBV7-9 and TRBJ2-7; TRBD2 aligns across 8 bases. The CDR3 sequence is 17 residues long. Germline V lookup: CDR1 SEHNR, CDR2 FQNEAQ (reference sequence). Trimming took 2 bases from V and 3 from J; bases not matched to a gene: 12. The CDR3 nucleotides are TGTGCCAGCAGCTTACGCCGAGCGGGAGCTCGGAGCTACGAGCAGTACTTC. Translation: CASSLRRAGARSYEQYF.

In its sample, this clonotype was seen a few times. In nucleotides, the CDR3 is TGCAGTGCTAGTCACAGTTCCGCTAACTATGGCTACACCTTC. Translating it yields CSASHSSANYGYTF. The chain couples TRBV20-1 to TRBJ1-2; D not certain. The germline V gene has CDR1 DFQATT and CDR2 SNEGSKA (reference sequence). The CDR3 sequence is 14 residues long. The ends were cut back, 3 bases at V and 0 bases at J, with 11 bases in the middle.

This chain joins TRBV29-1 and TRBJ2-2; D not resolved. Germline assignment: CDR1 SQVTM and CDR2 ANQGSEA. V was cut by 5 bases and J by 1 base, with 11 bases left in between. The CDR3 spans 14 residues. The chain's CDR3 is CSVLRSGNTGELFF. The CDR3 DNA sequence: TGCAGCGTTCTTAGATCGGGGAACACCGGGGAGCTGTTTTTT.

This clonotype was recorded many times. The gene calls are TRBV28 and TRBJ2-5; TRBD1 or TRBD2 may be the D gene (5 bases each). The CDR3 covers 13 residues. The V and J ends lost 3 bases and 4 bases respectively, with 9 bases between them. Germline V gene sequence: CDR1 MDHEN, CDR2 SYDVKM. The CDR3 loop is CASSFAGRETQYF. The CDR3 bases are TGTGCCAGCAGTTTCGCAGGGAGAGAGACCCAGTACTTC.

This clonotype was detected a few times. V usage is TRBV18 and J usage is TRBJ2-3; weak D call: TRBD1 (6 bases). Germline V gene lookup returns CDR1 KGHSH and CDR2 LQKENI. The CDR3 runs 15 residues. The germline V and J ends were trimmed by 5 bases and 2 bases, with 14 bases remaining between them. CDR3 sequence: CASSSDRTYTDTQYF. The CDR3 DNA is TGTGCCAGCTCATCAGACAGGACCTACACAGATACGCAGTATTTT.

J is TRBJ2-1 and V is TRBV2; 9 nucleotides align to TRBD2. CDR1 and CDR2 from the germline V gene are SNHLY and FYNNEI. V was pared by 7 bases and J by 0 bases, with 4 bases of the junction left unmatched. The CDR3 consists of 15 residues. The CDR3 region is CASKRLADSYNEQFF. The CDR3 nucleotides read TGTGCCAGCAAAAGACTAGCGGACTCCTACAATGAGCAGTTCTTC.

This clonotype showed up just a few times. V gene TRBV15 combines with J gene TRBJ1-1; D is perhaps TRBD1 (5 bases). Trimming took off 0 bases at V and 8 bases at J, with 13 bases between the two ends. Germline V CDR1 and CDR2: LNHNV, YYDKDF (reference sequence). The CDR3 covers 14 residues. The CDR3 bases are TGTGCCACCAGCAGAGAGGAACTTTCAGGGGAAGCTTTCTTT. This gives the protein CATSREELSGEAFF. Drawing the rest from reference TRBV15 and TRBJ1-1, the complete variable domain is DAMVIQNPRYQVTQFGKPVTLSCSQTLNHNVMYWYQQKSSQAPKLLFHYYDKDFNNEADTPDNFQSRRPNTSFCFLDIRSPGLGDTAMYLCATSREELSGEAFFGQGTRLTVV.

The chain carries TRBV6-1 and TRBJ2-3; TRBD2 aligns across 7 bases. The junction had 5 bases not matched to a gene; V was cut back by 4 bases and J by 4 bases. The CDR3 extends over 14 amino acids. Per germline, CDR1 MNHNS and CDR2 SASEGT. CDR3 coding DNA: TGTGCCAGCAGTGGGGGGGGGGGGGCAGATACGCAGTATTTT. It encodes CASSGGGGADTQYF.

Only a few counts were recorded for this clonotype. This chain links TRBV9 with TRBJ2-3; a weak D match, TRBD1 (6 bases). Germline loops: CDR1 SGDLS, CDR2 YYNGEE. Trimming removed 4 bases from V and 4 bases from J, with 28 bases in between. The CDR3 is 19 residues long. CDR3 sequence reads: CASSRRTRGQGFWADTQYF. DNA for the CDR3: TGTGCCAGCAGCCGCCGGACAAGAGGTCAGGGGTTTTGGGCAGATACGCAGTATTTT. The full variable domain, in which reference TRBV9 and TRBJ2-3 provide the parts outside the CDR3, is DSGVTQTPKHLITATGQRVTLRCSPRSGDLSVYWYQQSLDQGLQFLIQYYNGEERAKGNILERFSAQQFPDLHSELNLSSLELGDSALYFCASSRRTRGQGFWADTQYFGPGTRLTVL.

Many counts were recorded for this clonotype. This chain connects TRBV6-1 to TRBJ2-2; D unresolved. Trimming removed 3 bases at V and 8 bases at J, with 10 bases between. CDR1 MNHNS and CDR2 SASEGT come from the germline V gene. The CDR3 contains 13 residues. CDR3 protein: CASSDRLRGELFF. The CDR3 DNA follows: TGTGCCAGCAGTGATAGGCTGCGTGGGGAGCTGTTTTTT.

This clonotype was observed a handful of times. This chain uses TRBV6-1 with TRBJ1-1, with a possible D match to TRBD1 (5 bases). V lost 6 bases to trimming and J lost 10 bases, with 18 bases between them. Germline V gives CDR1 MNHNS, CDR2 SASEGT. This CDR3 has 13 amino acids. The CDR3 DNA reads TGTGCCAGCAGCCCCCGCGGGGCAGGCCCAGCTTTCTTT. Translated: CASSPRGAGPAFF.

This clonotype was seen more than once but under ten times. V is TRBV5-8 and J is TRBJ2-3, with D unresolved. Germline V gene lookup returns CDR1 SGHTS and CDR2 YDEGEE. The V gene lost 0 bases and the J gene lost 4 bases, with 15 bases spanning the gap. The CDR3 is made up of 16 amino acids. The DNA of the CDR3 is TGTGCCAGCAGCTTGGCCCACGTGGGCGTTGCAGATACGCAGTATTTT. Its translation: CASSLAHVGVADTQYF.

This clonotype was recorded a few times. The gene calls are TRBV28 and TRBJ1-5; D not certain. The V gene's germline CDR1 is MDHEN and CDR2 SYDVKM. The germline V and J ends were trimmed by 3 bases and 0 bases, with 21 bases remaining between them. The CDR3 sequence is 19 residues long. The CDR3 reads CASSFPVEIADYSNQPQHF. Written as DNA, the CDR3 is TGTGCCAGCAGTTTCCCCGTGGAGATCGCGGACTATAGCAATCAGCCCCAGCATTTT.

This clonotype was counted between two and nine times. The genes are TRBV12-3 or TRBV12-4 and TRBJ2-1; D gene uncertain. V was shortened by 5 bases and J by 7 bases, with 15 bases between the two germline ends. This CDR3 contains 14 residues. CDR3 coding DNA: TGTGCCAGCAGTGCTACCGGCCCAGGAAATGAGCAGTTCTTC. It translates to CASSATGPGNEQFF.

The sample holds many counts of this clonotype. CDR3 in amino acids: CASGDRLAGGYTF. The CDR3 DNA follows: TGTGCCAGCGGGGACAGGCTAGCGGGGGGCTACACCTTC. The chain uses TRBV27 and TRBJ1-2; 8 nucleotides match TRBD1. V was pared by 8 bases and J by 8 bases, with 10 bases of the junction left unmatched. Germline V gene lookup returns CDR1 MNHEY and CDR2 SMNVEV (reference sequence). CDR3 length: 13 residues.

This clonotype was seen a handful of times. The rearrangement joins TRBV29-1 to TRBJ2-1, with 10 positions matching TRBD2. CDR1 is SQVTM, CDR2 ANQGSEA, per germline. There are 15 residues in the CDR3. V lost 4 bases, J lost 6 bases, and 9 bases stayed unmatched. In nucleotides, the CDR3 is TGCAGCGTTGCAGAAGCGGGAGGGCCTAGCAATGAGCAGTTCTTC. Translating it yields CSVAEAGGPSNEQFF.

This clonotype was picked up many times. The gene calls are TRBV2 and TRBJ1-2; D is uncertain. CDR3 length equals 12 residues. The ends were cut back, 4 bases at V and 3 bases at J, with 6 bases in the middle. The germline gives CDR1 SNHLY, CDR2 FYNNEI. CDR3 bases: TGTGCCAGCAGTGTGGGGTACTATGGCTACACCTTC. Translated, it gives CASSVGYYGYTF.

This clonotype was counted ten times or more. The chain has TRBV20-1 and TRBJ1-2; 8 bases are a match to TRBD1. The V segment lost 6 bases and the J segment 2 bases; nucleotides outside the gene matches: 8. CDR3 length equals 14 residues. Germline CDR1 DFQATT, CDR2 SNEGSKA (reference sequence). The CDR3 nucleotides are TGCAGTGCCTGGGCAGGGGGCGTCAACTATGGCTACACCTTC. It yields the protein CSAWAGGVNYGYTF.